The T cell receptor beta chain under discussion was sequenced for a study of T cells in Graves' hyperthyroidism and ophthalmopathy. Notes on the study in general: Most expanded thyroid clonotypes above 0.001 recurred in blood.

Looked up from germline, CDR1 is DFQATT and CDR2 is SNEGSKA (reference sequence). The CDR3 runs 14 residues. V gave up 4 bases and J gave up 5 bases; unmatched junction bases: 8. RNA transcripts served as the template for amplifying TCR beta CDR3 regions. When the TCR CDR3 underwent first-round RT-PCR, the HTBI primer set was used. One entry per CDR3 protein, called by TCRdb with MiXCR from the multiplex PCR reads. Of hundreds of thousands of distinct CDR3 sequences listed, around 14% were seen once; the top ten hold around 9.2%. This sample holds PBMCs from about 10 ml fresh peripheral blood. This clonotype came up many times. Antigen specificity is unknown.

The receptor was derived from a woman younger than 30 with Graves' hyperthyroidism. The chain carries TRBV20-1 and TRBJ2-5, with 9 positions matching TRBD2. The source material was blood. The CDR3 DNA reads TGCAGTGCTACTATCGCGGGGGGGCGTGAGACCCAGTACTTC. Translation gives CSATIAGGRETQYF.